This TCR beta chain was sequenced in a study of shared clonotypes between healthy human individuals. As for the study in general: CD4 naive and CD4 memory each took three plates per donor, while CD8 naive took two and CD8 memory one. Study observations and caveats: Clonotype sharing across several donors was observed for approximately 5% of naive CD4 clonotypes. What limited the represented genetic and exposure-history diversity was the small number of donors.

CDR1 and CDR2 (germline): SGDLS, YYNGEE. V lost 4 bases to trimming and J lost 5 bases; unmatched junction nucleotides: 11. The CDR3 length is 16 residues. Assay: immunoSEQ multiplex PCR; the TCRdb copy retains only in-frame clones and omits some. The table lists millions of clones, more than 85% of them singletons. Notes on this clone: Its target is not known.

This TCR derives from a man between 18 and 35 years old in good health. Some clones in this sample may be carry-over from other donors' samples. The specimen was naive CD4+ T cells from PBMCs. Subset in this sample: CD45RA+ positively selected. V usage is TRBV9 and J usage is TRBJ2-5; 10 positions match TRBD2. CDR3 sequence (DNA): TGTGCCAGCAGCCGGGGGCTAGCGGGAGAGCTTGAGACCCAGTACTTC. This codes for CASSRGLAGELETQYF.